This entry lists 8 T cell receptor beta chains sequenced from one sample in a study of regulatory T cells in long-lasting Graves disease. This sample's time point: newly diagnosed GD, antithyroid drugs for less than 3 months. Researchers made the TCR library from RNA that was extracted from PBMCs. Arm-PCR of CDR3 regions with iRepertoire HTBI primers generated TCR beta libraries. TCRdb reanalysed the multiplex PCR reads using MiXCR and keeps one entry per CDR3 protein. This sample has fewer than 650,000 distinct CDR3 sequences; more than 15% occur once, and the top ten carry 12%. This same sample was also part of a study on T cells in Graves' hyperthyroidism and ophthalmopathy.

This specimen consisted of peripheral blood mononuclear cells (PBMCs), obtained at new diagnosis, from a patient treated with antithyroid drugs. Receptors originate from a man aged 18 to 30 with Graves disease.

This chain uses TRBV20-1 with TRBJ2-7; D call uncertain. Trimming left V 0 bases short and J 3 bases short, with 6 bases between. Germline lookup yields CDR1 DFQATT and CDR2 SNEGSKA (reference sequence). The length of the CDR3 is 12 residues. The CDR3 loop reads CSARDRFYEQYF. The CDR3 DNA follows: TGCAGTGCTAGAGATCGGTTCTACGAGCAGTACTTC.

This clonotype was observed many times. The genes are TRBV30 and TRBJ1-4; D remains unclear. This CDR3 has 14 amino acids. V was shortened by 0 bases and J by 5 bases, with 10 bases between the two germline ends. Germline CDR1 and CDR2: GTSNPN and SVGIG (reference sequence). CDR3 coding DNA: TGTGCCTGGAGTGTAGCAACAGAGAATGAAAAACTGTTTTTT. Encoded protein: CAWSVATENEKLFF.

This clonotype occurred many times. V gene TRBV7-3 combines with J gene TRBJ2-1; 14 bases are shared with TRBD2. Germline V lookup: CDR1 SGHTA, CDR2 FQGTGA. The CDR3 length is 16 residues. The ends lost 2 bases at V and 6 bases at J; junction bases unmatched: 3. The CDR3 DNA reads as TGTGCCAGCAGCTTAGGGACTAGCGGGAGTAGCAATGAGCAGTTCTTC. Encoded protein: CASSLGTSGSSNEQFF.

V and J are TRBV10-3 and TRBJ2-7; 7 nucleotides line up with TRBD2. The trim removed 5 bases at V and 7 bases at J, leaving 8 bases unmatched. The CDR3 has 13 amino acids. Germline lookup yields CDR1 ENHRY and CDR2 SYGVKD. The CDR3 nucleotides read TGTGCCATCAGTTACAGGCGGGAGAATGAGCAGTACTTC. Its translation: CAISYRRENEQYF.

This clonotype was detected only a few times. This rearrangement joins TRBV10-3 to TRBJ1-5; 7 positions agree with TRBD1. This CDR3 is built from 13 residues. Per the germline V gene, CDR1 is ENHRY and CDR2 is SYGVKD. The V gene end was trimmed by 10 bases and the J gene end by 4 bases; junction bases not matched to a gene: 7. CDR3: CASNRGTNQPQHF. Written as DNA, the CDR3 is TGTGCCAGTAACAGGGGAACGAATCAGCCCCAGCATTTT.

This chain joins TRBV4-2 and TRBJ2-1; perhaps TRBD2 as D (5 bases). The length of the CDR3 is 14 residues. Germline CDR1 reads LGHNA; CDR2 reads YNFKEQ. The V gene lost 1 base and the J gene lost 8 bases, with 12 bases spanning the gap. In nucleotides, the CDR3 is TGTGCCAGCAGCCAAGCTACGGGATCCGATGAGCAGTTCTTC. Residues: CASSQATGSDEQFF.

This clonotype was counted at least ten times. This chain links TRBV7-3 with TRBJ2-7; TRBD1 matches 7 bases. After removal of 3 bases from V and 6 bases from J, the junction contained 5 bases not matched to a gene. Germline assignment: CDR1 SGHTA and CDR2 FQGTGA. This CDR3 has 13 amino acids. CDR3 in DNA: TGTGCCAGCAGCTTGCAGGACAGGCCCGAGCAGTACTTC. Translating gives CASSLQDRPEQYF.

This clonotype was picked up a small number of times. The V gene is TRBV9, the J gene TRBJ1-1, with D possibly being TRBD1 (6 bases). V was cut by 4 bases and J by 5 bases, with 18 bases left in between. The germline CDR1 and CDR2 sequences are SGDLS and YYNGEE. The CDR3 length is 15 residues. This CDR3 reads CASSPIGQIGTEAFF. The DNA of the CDR3 is TGTGCCAGCAGCCCTATTGGACAGATTGGGACTGAAGCTTTCTTT.